This T cell receptor beta chain was recorded in a study of T cells in Graves' hyperthyroidism and ophthalmopathy. Amplified TCR beta CDR3 regions came from RNA transcripts. In the first-round RT-PCR of the TCR CDR3, the HTBI primer set was used. TCRdb re-analysed the multiplex PCR reads in MiXCR, keeping a single row per CDR3 protein. The data show roughly 530,000 distinct CDR3 sequences, roughly 18% seen once. Germline V gives CDR1 DFQATT, CDR2 SNEGSKA (reference sequence). The CDR3 totals 16 residues. The V and J ends lost 0 bases and 4 bases, in that order; junction bases with no gene match: 11. This clonotype was obtained from a woman younger than 35 with Graves' ophthalmopathy. The material sequenced was blood. The V and J genes are TRBV20-1 and TRBJ1-2, with 7 nucleotides matching TRBD1. The CDR3 here is CSAREQQGLRAYGYTF. For the CDR3, the DNA is TGCAGTGCTAGAGAACAACAGGGGTTGAGAGCCTATGGCTACACCTTC.